Included here is one T cell receptor (beta chain) sequence, with context. This clone has more than one count but fewer than ten. Its recognized antigen is unknown. The input lacks base qualities; no much larger clone sits a single base away. The collaborating institutions used their own protocols to collect whole blood in K2EDTA tubes. For TCRbeta analysis, collaborators shipped samples as frozen whole blood, isolated PBMCs, or DNA extracted from either of those sample types. This record belongs to a study of blood T cell repertoires in COVID-19 (dated by TCRdb to the early 2020s). For the wider study: Samples covering the acute and convalescent phases of COVID-19 were provided by collaborators in the United States, Italy and Spain. The repertoires were released in a freely available public database intended as a resource for research on the immune response to SARS-CoV-2. A de-identified subject ID, COVID-19 status, age in years and sex were almost always included in the sample metadata. Subjects who had been exposed to COVID-19, were actively infected with it, or had recovered from it provided the deeply sampled blood TCRbeta repertoires that made up the dataset. Samples came from the ongoing ImmuneRACE study (first 160 participants) plus 1,254 subjects from 6 global collaborators. Where available, HLA class I and class II types were obtained from metadata supplied by the sample provider rather than from assay-based typing. The material from the prospective study consisted of cDNA or gDNA derived from T cells, B-cell-depleted T cells, or PBMCs.

V gives up 10 bases and J gives up 4 bases, and the segment between their germline ends measures 12 bases. From the germline V gene, CDR1 is KGHDR and CDR2 is SFDVKD. The CDR3, from cysteine to phenylalanine, totals 13 residues. Only the CDR3 portion is preserved as DNA: 39 bases, with reading frame beginning at the first base. The immunoSEQ Assay, a bias-controlled multiplex PCR, was used to amplify TCRbeta CDR3 regions from genomic DNA. Per the source publication's procedure: Within the assay, amplification of reference gene primers was used to estimate how many nucleated cells each sample contained. Sequence reads were collapsed and filtered to measure the absolute abundance of every unique TCRbeta CDR3 rearrangement. Productive Simpson clonality was computed per sample as the square root of Simpson's diversity index over productive rearrangements. Not all clones reach the TCRdb copy of this immuneACCESS table, which keeps in-frame sequences only. Checked studies attribute under half of the gap to unresolved V genes and leave the rest unexplained. The DNA gave D and trimming, while V, J and clone size come from that table. The sample records fewer than 120,000 clones, roughly four fifths of which are singletons. The ten largest clones capture approximately 17% of the sample.

What the work shows at the level of the full study, not this receptor alone: How much clinical and demographic metadata was included differed by source and by participant, and the metadata was provided uncurated.

Sequencing was carried out using peripheral blood. This TCR was recovered from a woman aged 60-75 years with acute or convalescent COVID-19. The chain links TRBV24-1 with TRBJ2-2; tentative D gene TRBD1, with 6 bases matching. At the DNA level, the sequence is TGTGCCACTGATAGGGGGTCCACCGGGGAGCTGTTTTTT. Its protein product is CATDRGSTGELFF.